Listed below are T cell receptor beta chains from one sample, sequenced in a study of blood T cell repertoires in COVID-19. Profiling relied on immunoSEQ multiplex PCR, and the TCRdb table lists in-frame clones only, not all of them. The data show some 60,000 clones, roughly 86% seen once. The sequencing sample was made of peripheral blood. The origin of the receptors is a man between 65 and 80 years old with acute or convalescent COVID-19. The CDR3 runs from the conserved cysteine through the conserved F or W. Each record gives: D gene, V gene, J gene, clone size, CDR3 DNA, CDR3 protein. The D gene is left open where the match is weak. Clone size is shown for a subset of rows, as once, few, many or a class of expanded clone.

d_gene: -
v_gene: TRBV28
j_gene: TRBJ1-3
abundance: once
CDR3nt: TGTGCCAGCAATGGCGGGGTAGTCTCTGGAAACACCATATATTTT
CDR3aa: CASNGGVVSGNTIYF

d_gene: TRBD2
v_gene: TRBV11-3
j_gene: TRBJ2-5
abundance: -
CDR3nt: TGTGCCAGCAGCCTAAGGACTAGCGGGAGCCAAGAGACCCAGTACTTC
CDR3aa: CASSLRTSGSQETQYF

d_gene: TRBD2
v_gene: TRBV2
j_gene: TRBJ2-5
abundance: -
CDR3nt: TGTGCCAGTCTGCGTAGCGGGGGTTATGAGACCCAGTACTTC
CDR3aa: CASLRSGGYETQYF

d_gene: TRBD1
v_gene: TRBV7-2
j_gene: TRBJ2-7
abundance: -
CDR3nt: TGTGCCAGCAGCCAACCGACAGGGCCCACCTACGAGCAGTACTTC
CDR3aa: CASSQPTGPTYEQYF

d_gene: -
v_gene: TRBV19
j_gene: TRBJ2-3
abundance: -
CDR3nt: TGTGCCAGTAGACGGGATTTGGCAGATACGCAGTATTTT
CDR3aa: CASRRDLADTQYF

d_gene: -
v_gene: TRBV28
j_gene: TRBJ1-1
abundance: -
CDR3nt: TGTGCCAGCAGTTCCACACCTGACACTGAAGCTTTCTTT
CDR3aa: CASSSTPDTEAFF

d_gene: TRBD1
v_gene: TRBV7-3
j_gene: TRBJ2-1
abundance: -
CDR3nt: TGTGCCAGCAGCTTAGGGACAGGGATTTCCAATGAGCAGTTCTTC
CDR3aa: CASSLGTGISNEQFF

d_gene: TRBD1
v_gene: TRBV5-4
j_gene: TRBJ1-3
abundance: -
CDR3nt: TGTGCCAGCAGCTTGTGGACAGGCCTTTCCTCTGGAAACACCATATATTTT
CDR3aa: CASSLWTGLSSGNTIYF

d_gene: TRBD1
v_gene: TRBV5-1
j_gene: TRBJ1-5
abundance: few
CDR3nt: TGCGCCAGAACAGGGGGTGGCAATCAGCCCCAGCATTTT
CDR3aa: CARTGGGNQPQHF

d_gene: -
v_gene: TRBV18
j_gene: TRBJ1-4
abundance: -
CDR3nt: TGTGCCAGCTCACCACCCTCAGGGTTTAATGAAAAACTGTTTTTT
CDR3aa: CASSPPSGFNEKLFF

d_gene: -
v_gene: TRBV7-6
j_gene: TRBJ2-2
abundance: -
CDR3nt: TGTGCCAGCAGCCTCCCCACCGGGGAGCTGTTTTTT
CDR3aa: CASSLPTGELFF

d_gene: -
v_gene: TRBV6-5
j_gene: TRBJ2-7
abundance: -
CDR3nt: TGTGCCAGCACAGGGGGAGGCTACGAGCAGTACTTC
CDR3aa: CASTGGGYEQYF

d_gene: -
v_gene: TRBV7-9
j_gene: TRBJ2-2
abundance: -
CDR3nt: TGTGCCAGCAGACCAGGGTCCGGAGTCGGGGAGCTGTTTTTT
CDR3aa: CASRPGSGVGELFF

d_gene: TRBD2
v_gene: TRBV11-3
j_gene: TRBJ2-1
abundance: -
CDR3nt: TGTGCCAGCAGCCTAGGGGCTAGCGGAAACGAGCAGTTCTTC
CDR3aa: CASSLGASGNEQFF

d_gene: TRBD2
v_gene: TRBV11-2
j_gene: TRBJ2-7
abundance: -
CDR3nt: TGTGCCAGCGGCGCGGGAGGACCCTACGAGCAGTACTTC
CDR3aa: CASGAGGPYEQYF

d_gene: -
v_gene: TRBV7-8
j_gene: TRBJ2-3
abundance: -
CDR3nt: TGTGCCAGCAGGGGGAACCGGGGCGGGGGCACAGATACGCAGTATTTT
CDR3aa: CASRGNRGGGTDTQYF

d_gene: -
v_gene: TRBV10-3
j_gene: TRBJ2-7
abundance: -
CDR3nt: TGTGCCATCAGTGAACTAGTCTACGAGCAGTACTTC
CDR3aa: CAISELVYEQYF

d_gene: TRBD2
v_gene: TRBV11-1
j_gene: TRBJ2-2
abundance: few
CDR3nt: TGTGCCAGCAGCTACGGGGGACTAGCGGCCGGGGAGCTGTTTTTT
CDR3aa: CASSYGGLAAGELFF

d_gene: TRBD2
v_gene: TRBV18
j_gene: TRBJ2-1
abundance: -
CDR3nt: TGTGCCAGCTCACCGACGAGCGGGGGGGCCAATGAGCAGTTCTTC
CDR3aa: CASSPTSGGANEQFF

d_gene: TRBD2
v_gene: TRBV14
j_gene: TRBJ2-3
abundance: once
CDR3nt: TGTGCCAGCAGCCAAGATCTTTTGACTAGCGGGCCAGATACGCAGTATTTT
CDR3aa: CASSQDLLTSGPDTQYF

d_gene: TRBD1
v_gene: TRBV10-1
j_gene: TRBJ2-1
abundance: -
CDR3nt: TGCGCCACCTCAACCGGGACAGTCCTGAATGAGCAGTTCTTC
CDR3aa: CATSTGTVLNEQFF

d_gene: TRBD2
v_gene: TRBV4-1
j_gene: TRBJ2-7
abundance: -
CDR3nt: TGCGCCAGCAGCCAAGACGGTTGGGCGGGAGGGCCTAAGTACGAGCAGTACTTC
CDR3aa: CASSQDGWAGGPKYEQYF

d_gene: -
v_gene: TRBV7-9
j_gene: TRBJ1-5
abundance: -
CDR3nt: TGTGCCAGCAGCCCCTTGTTTGCTCCGGCGGGTCAGCCCCAGCATTTT
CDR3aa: CASSPLFAPAGQPQHF

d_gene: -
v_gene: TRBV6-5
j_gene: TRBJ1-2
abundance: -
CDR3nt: TGTGCCAGCACAAAACCACAGGGTTATGGCTACACCTTC
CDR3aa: CASTKPQGYGYTF